Listed below are T cell receptor beta chains from one sample, sequenced in a study of T cells in Graves' hyperthyroidism and ophthalmopathy. TCRdb re-analysed the multiplex PCR reads in MiXCR, keeping a single row per CDR3 protein. Here the sample spans roughly 740,000 distinct CDR3 sequences, around 15% being singletons. Sequences were obtained from blood. Every receptor here comes from a man aged 18 to 30 with Graves' hyperthyroidism. CDR3s include the opening cysteine and the closing phenylalanine or tryptophan. Each record gives: CDR3 protein, CDR3 DNA, V gene, D gene, clone size, J gene. A D gene is named only where the DNA matches it firmly. Where a row states a size, it is once, few, many or the class of an expanded clone; other rows omit it.

CDR3 protein: CASSFRDDSSGYTF
CDR3 DNA: TGTGCCAGCAGTTTCAGGGACGATTCGAGTGGCTACACCTTC
V gene: TRBV12-3/TRBV12-4
D gene: -
clone size: many
J gene: TRBJ1-2

CDR3 protein: CASSLWTSGRAASSYEQYF
CDR3 DNA: TGTGCCAGCAGTCTCTGGACTAGCGGGAGGGCCGCAAGCTCCTACGAGCAGTACTTC
V gene: TRBV28
D gene: TRBD2
clone size: many
J gene: TRBJ2-7

CDR3 protein: CASSVGKGTSGILSYNEQFF
CDR3 DNA: TGTGCCAGCAGCGTAGGGAAGGGAACTAGCGGGATCCTCTCCTACAATGAGCAGTTCTTC
V gene: TRBV9
D gene: TRBD2
clone size: once
J gene: TRBJ2-1

CDR3 protein: CASTGGGSQNIQYF
CDR3 DNA: TGTGCCAGCACCGGTGGGGGTTCCCAAAACATTCAGTACTTC
V gene: TRBV5-4
D gene: -
clone size: -
J gene: TRBJ2-4

CDR3 protein: CASRFRQSMNTEAFF
CDR3 DNA: TGTGCCAGCAGATTCCGACAGTCCATGAACACTGAAGCTTTCTTT
V gene: TRBV28
D gene: -
clone size: -
J gene: TRBJ1-1

CDR3 protein: CASSRGTGLKETQYF
CDR3 DNA: TGTGCCAGTAGTAGGGGGACAGGATTAAAAGAGACCCAGTACTTC
V gene: TRBV19
D gene: TRBD1
clone size: -
J gene: TRBJ2-5

CDR3 protein: CASSHTGTGRYEQYF
CDR3 DNA: TGTGCCAGCAGCCACACCGGGACAGGGAGGTACGAGCAGTACTTC
V gene: TRBV11-2
D gene: TRBD1
clone size: -
J gene: TRBJ2-7

CDR3 protein: CASSLVHWTSGSLSTGELFF
CDR3 DNA: TGTGCCAGCAGCTTAGTTCATTGGACTAGCGGGAGTTTGAGCACCGGGGAGCTGTTTTTT
V gene: TRBV7-9
D gene: TRBD2
clone size: -
J gene: TRBJ2-2

CDR3 protein: CSVMAGSKTMNQPQHF
CDR3 DNA: TGCAGTGTTATGGCAGGATCCAAAACGATGAATCAGCCCCAGCATTTT
V gene: TRBV20-1
D gene: -
clone size: -
J gene: TRBJ1-5

CDR3 protein: CARAGRQTPPDTEAFF
CDR3 DNA: TGTGCCCGCGCCGGGAGACAGACTCCCCCTGACACTGAAGCTTTCTTT
V gene: TRBV19
D gene: -
clone size: few
J gene: TRBJ1-1

CDR3 protein: CASSLAGENIQYF
CDR3 DNA: TGTGCCAGCAGTTTAGCAGGAGAAAACATTCAGTACTTC
V gene: TRBV28
D gene: -
clone size: many
J gene: TRBJ2-4

CDR3 protein: CSVSTSGVGIQYF
CDR3 DNA: TGCAGCGTTTCGACTAGCGGGGTCGGGATTCAGTACTTC
V gene: TRBV29-1
D gene: TRBD2
clone size: -
J gene: TRBJ2-4

CDR3 protein: CASSLALGTPEAFF
CDR3 DNA: TGTGCCAGCAGCTTAGCGCTTGGGACCCCTGAAGCTTTCTTT
V gene: TRBV7-9
D gene: -
clone size: few
J gene: TRBJ1-1

CDR3 protein: CASSPPLAGGPNEQFF
CDR3 DNA: TGTGCCAGCTCACCACCCCTAGCGGGAGGGCCCAATGAGCAGTTCTTC
V gene: TRBV18
D gene: TRBD2
clone size: many
J gene: TRBJ2-1

CDR3 protein: CASTGLAGAEQFF
CDR3 DNA: TGTGCCAGCACCGGACTAGCGGGAGCTGAGCAGTTCTTC
V gene: TRBV7-2
D gene: TRBD2
clone size: many
J gene: TRBJ2-1

CDR3 protein: CASSYSLGSAYEQYF
CDR3 DNA: TGTGCCAGCAGTTACTCCCTGGGGTCGGCCTACGAGCAGTACTTC
V gene: TRBV6-2/TRBV6-3
D gene: -
clone size: -
J gene: TRBJ2-7

CDR3 protein: CASSPRTSGRGVQFF
CDR3 DNA: TGTGCCAGCAGTCCCAGGACTAGCGGGAGAGGGGTCCAGTTCTTC
V gene: TRBV27
D gene: TRBD2
clone size: -
J gene: TRBJ2-1

CDR3 protein: CASSLEVGGRAADTQYF
CDR3 DNA: TGTGCCAGCAGTTTGGAGGTTGGCGGGAGGGCTGCAGATACGCAGTATTTT
V gene: TRBV28
D gene: TRBD2
clone size: many
J gene: TRBJ2-3

CDR3 protein: CASSMMTGGVDTGELFF
CDR3 DNA: TGTGCCAGCAGCATGATGACCGGGGGAGTGGACACCGGGGAGCTGTTTTTT
V gene: TRBV13
D gene: -
clone size: -
J gene: TRBJ2-2

CDR3 protein: CASSLELAGPFTDTQYF
CDR3 DNA: TGTGCCAGCAGCTTAGAACTAGCGGGCCCGTTCACAGATACGCAGTATTTT
V gene: TRBV7-9
D gene: TRBD2
clone size: -
J gene: TRBJ2-3

CDR3 protein: CASMDGTSQETQYF
CDR3 DNA: TGTGCCAGCATGGATGGGACAAGCCAAGAGACCCAGTACTTC
V gene: TRBV7-9
D gene: -
clone size: few
J gene: TRBJ2-5

CDR3 protein: CAISELAPGQGSEQFF
CDR3 DNA: TGTGCCATCAGTGAGCTGGCCCCGGGACAGGGAAGCGAGCAGTTCTTC
V gene: TRBV10-3
D gene: TRBD1
clone size: many
J gene: TRBJ2-1

CDR3 protein: CASGLAFRSGDTQYF
CDR3 DNA: TGTGCTAGTGGTTTGGCATTCAGGAGCGGGGATACGCAGTATTTT
V gene: TRBV12-5
D gene: -
clone size: many
J gene: TRBJ2-3

CDR3 protein: CASSYSISENTDTQYF
CDR3 DNA: TGTGCCAGCAGTTACTCGATCAGCGAGAATACAGATACGCAGTATTTT
V gene: TRBV6-2/TRBV6-3
D gene: -
clone size: -
J gene: TRBJ2-3

CDR3 protein: CASSYSTRGWQPQHF
CDR3 DNA: TGTGCCAGCAGTTACTCGACGAGGGGATGGCAGCCCCAGCATTTT
V gene: TRBV6-6
D gene: -
clone size: many
J gene: TRBJ1-5

CDR3 protein: CASSITTNEKLFF
CDR3 DNA: TGTGCAAGCAGTATTACAACTAATGAAAAACTGTTTTTT
V gene: TRBV28
D gene: -
clone size: few
J gene: TRBJ1-4

CDR3 protein: CSARSPGQGSNEQFF
CDR3 DNA: TGCAGTGCCCGATCCCCAGGACAGGGTAGCAATGAGCAGTTCTTC
V gene: TRBV20-1
D gene: TRBD1
clone size: -
J gene: TRBJ2-1

CDR3 protein: CASKTSGLSYNEQFF
CDR3 DNA: TGTGCCAGCAAGACTAGCGGGCTCTCCTACAATGAGCAGTTCTTC
V gene: TRBV28
D gene: TRBD2
clone size: -
J gene: TRBJ2-1

CDR3 protein: CSASFQLADYEQYF
CDR3 DNA: TGCAGTGCTAGCTTTCAACTAGCGGACTACGAGCAGTACTTC
V gene: TRBV20-1
D gene: TRBD2
clone size: many
J gene: TRBJ2-7

CDR3 protein: CASSIGLADQETQYF
CDR3 DNA: TGTGCCAGTAGTATAGGACTAGCGGACCAAGAGACCCAGTACTTC
V gene: TRBV19
D gene: TRBD2
clone size: few
J gene: TRBJ2-5

CDR3 protein: CASSLVQGGRSYEQYF
CDR3 DNA: TGTGCCAGCAGCCTCGTACAGGGGGGAAGATCCTACGAGCAGTACTTC
V gene: TRBV5-6
D gene: TRBD1
clone size: many
J gene: TRBJ2-7

CDR3 protein: CSASADIKPQHF
CDR3 DNA: TGCAGTGCTAGCGCAGACATCAAGCCCCAGCATTTT
V gene: TRBV20-1
D gene: -
clone size: -
J gene: TRBJ1-5

CDR3 protein: CASSLWIGQGESPSYEQYF
CDR3 DNA: TGTGCCAGCAGTTTATGGATTGGACAGGGAGAGAGTCCCTCCTACGAGCAGTACTTC
V gene: TRBV12-3/TRBV12-4
D gene: TRBD1
clone size: -
J gene: TRBJ2-7

CDR3 protein: CASSPGTSVEETQYF
CDR3 DNA: TGCGCCAGCAGCCCCGGGACTAGCGTTGAGGAGACCCAGTACTTC
V gene: TRBV10-2
D gene: TRBD2
clone size: many
J gene: TRBJ2-5

CDR3 protein: CASSLAASGRGDEQFF
CDR3 DNA: TGTGCCAGCAGTCTCGCGGCTAGCGGGAGAGGGGATGAGCAGTTCTTC
V gene: TRBV6-2/TRBV6-3
D gene: TRBD2
clone size: once
J gene: TRBJ2-1

CDR3 protein: CASRTGLAGLNEQFF
CDR3 DNA: TGTGCCAGTAGGACTGGACTAGCGGGACTGAATGAGCAGTTCTTC
V gene: TRBV19
D gene: TRBD2
clone size: many
J gene: TRBJ2-1

CDR3 protein: CASSELLPEGYTF
CDR3 DNA: TGCGCCAGCAGTGAGTTGTTGCCGGAGGGCTACACCTTC
V gene: TRBV10-2
D gene: -
clone size: few
J gene: TRBJ1-2

CDR3 protein: CASSYNRGRYSPLHF
CDR3 DNA: TGTGCCAGCAGCTATAACAGGGGGCGGTATTCACCCCTCCACTTT
V gene: TRBV11-2
D gene: TRBD1
clone size: many
J gene: TRBJ1-6

CDR3 protein: CATGDSGMKETQYF
CDR3 DNA: TGTGCCACCGGTGATAGCGGGATGAAAGAGACCCAGTACTTC
V gene: TRBV12-3/TRBV12-4
D gene: TRBD2
clone size: many
J gene: TRBJ2-5

CDR3 protein: CASSSNTGRFQYF
CDR3 DNA: TGTGCCAGCAGTTCCAACACGGGCCGTTTCCAGTATTTT
V gene: TRBV28
D gene: -
clone size: once
J gene: TRBJ2-3

CDR3 protein: CASSSKREGTEAFF
CDR3 DNA: TGTGCCAGCAGCTCGAAGCGGGAGGGGACTGAAGCTTTCTTT
V gene: TRBV5-6
D gene: -
clone size: few
J gene: TRBJ1-1

CDR3 protein: CASSFPRLAGGKETQYF
CDR3 DNA: TGTGCCAGCAGTTTCCCCAGACTAGCGGGAGGAAAAGAGACCCAGTACTTC
V gene: TRBV27
D gene: TRBD2
clone size: many
J gene: TRBJ2-5

CDR3 protein: CASSLIGTGVETQYF
CDR3 DNA: TGTGCCAGCAGCTTAATCGGGACAGGGGTAGAGACCCAGTACTTC
V gene: TRBV5-4
D gene: TRBD1
clone size: many
J gene: TRBJ2-5

CDR3 protein: CAWSVGGYVGEQYF
CDR3 DNA: TGTGCCTGGAGTGTAGGGGGATATGTCGGCGAGCAGTACTTC
V gene: TRBV30
D gene: -
clone size: many
J gene: TRBJ2-7

CDR3 protein: CASSSRLPPNNSPLHF
CDR3 DNA: TGTGCCAGCAGCTCGCGACTGCCCCCTAACAATTCACCCCTCCACTTT
V gene: TRBV6-1
D gene: -
clone size: many
J gene: TRBJ1-6

CDR3 protein: CASSLSSSGEQYF
CDR3 DNA: TGTGCCAGCAGTTTATCTAGTTCTGGGGAGCAGTACTTC
V gene: TRBV28
D gene: -
clone size: many
J gene: TRBJ2-7

CDR3 protein: CASSHPGAGRRETGELFF
CDR3 DNA: TGTGCCAGCAGCCATCCGGGGGCAGGGAGAAGGGAAACCGGGGAGCTGTTTTTT
V gene: TRBV3-1
D gene: -
clone size: -
J gene: TRBJ2-2

CDR3 protein: CASSQYLNTGELFF
CDR3 DNA: TGTGCCAGCAGCCAATACCTTAACACCGGGGAGCTGTTTTTT
V gene: TRBV14
D gene: -
clone size: few
J gene: TRBJ2-2